This T cell receptor beta chain was observed in a study of blood T cell repertoires in COVID-19. As handled by the study authors: The assay estimated nucleated cells by amplifying reference gene primers. Profiled with immunoSEQ multiplex PCR; TCRdb holds only in-frame clones, not every one. D and trimming were read from the DNA, whereas the V and J calls and clone size are those reported in that table. The sample has approximately 170,000 clones; approximately 86% are singletons. The CDR3 has 14 residues. The V gene lost 4 bases and the J gene lost 1 base, with 11 bases spanning the gap. Germline assignment: CDR1 ENHRY and CDR2 SYGVKD. Seattle patients were enrolled during active infection and followed longitudinally.

The TCR was taken from a man at least 80 years old with COVID-19, enrolled during active disease. The sequencing input was peripheral blood. J is TRBJ2-7 and V is TRBV10-3; a possible D gene is TRBD1 (6 bases). For the CDR3, the DNA is TGTGCCATCAGTGCAATGGGACAATCCTACGAGCAGTACTTC. Protein product: CAISAMGQSYEQYF.